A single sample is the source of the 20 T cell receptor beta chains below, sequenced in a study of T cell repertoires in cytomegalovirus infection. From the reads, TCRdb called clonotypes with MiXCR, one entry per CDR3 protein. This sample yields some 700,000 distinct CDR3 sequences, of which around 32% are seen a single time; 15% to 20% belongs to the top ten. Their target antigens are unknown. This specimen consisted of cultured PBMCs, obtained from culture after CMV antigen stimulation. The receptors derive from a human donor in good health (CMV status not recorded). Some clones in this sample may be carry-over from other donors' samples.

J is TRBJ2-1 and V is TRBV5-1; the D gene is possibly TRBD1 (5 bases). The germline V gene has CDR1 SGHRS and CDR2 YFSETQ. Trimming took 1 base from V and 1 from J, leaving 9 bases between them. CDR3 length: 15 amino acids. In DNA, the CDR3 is TGCGCCAGCAGCTTGACAAGGGGTTCCTACAATGAGCAGTTCTTC. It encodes CASSLTRGSYNEQFF.

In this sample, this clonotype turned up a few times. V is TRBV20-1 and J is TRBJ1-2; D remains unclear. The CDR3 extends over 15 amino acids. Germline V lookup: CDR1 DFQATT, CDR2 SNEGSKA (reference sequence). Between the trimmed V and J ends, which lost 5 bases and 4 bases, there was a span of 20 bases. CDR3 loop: CSAFAGDFLRYGYTF. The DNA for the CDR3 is TGCAGTGCTTTCGCCGGGGATTTCTTGCGCTATGGCTACACCTTC.

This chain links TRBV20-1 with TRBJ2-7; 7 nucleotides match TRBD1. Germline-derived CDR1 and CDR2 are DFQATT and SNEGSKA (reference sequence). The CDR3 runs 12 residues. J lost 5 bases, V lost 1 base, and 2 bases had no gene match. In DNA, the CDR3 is TGCAGTGCTAGAGTCGACAGGGACGAGCAGTACTTC. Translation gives CSARVDRDEQYF.

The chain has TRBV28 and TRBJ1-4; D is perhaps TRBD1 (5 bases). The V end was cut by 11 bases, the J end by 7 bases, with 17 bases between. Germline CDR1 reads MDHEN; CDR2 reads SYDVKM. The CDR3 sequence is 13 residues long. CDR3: CASTGGFREKLFF. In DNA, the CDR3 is TGTGCCTCGACTGGGGGATTTCGTGAAAAACTGTTTTTT.

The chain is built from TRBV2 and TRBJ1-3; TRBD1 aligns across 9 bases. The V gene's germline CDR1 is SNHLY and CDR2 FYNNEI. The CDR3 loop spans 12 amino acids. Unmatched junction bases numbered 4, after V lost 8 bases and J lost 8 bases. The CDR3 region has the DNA TGTGCCAGCGGACAGGGGTCGGACACCATATATTTT. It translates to CASGQGSDTIYF.

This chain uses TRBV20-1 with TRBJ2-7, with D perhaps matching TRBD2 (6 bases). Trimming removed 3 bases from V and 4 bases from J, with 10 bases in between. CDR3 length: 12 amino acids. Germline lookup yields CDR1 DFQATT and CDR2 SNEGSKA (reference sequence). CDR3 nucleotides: TGCAGTGCTAGTCCGGGAGCGTACGAGCAGTACTTC. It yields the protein CSASPGAYEQYF.

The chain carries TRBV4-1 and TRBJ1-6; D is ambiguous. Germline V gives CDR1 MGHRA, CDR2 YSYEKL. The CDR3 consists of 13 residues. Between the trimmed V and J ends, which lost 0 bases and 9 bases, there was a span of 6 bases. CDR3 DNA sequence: TGCGCCAGCAGCCAAGATCGCTCTTCACCCCTCCACTTT. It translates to CASSQDRSSPLHF.

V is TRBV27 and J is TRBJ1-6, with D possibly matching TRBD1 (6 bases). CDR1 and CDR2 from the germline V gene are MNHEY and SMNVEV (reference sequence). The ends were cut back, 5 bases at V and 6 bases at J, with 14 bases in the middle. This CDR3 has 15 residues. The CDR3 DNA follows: TGTGCCAGCAGTCCGACCGCAGGGGTTAATTCACCCCTCCACTTT. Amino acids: CASSPTAGVNSPLHF.

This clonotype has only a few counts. CDR3 amino acids: CASSFTSRSAYEQYF. DNA for the CDR3: TGTGCCAGCAGTTTTACCTCGCGGTCCGCCTACGAGCAGTACTTC. The rearrangement joins TRBV6-1 to TRBJ2-7; D is unresolved. This CDR3 contains 15 residues. Looked up from germline, CDR1 is MNHNS and CDR2 is SASEGT. V was shortened by 5 bases and J by 2 bases, with 16 bases between the two germline ends.

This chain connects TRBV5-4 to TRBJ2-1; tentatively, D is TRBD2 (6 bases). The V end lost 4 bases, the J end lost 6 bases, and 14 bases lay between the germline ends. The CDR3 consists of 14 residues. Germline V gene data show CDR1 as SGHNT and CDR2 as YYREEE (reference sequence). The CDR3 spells CASSVIGSVNEQFF. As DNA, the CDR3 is TGTGCCAGCAGCGTTATCGGGAGCGTCAATGAGCAGTTCTTC.

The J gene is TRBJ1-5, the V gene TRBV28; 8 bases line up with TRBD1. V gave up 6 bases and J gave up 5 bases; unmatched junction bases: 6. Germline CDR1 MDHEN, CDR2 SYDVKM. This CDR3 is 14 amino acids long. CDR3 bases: TGTGCCAGCAGCTCCGGACAGGGCTATCAGCCCCAGCATTTT. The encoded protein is CASSSGQGYQPQHF.

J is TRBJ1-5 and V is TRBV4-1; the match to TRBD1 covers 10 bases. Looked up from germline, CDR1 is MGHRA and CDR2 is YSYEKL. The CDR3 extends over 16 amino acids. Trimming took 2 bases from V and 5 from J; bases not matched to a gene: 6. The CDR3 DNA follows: TGCGCCAGCAGCCAAAGATCCGGGACAGGGGATCAGCCCCAGCATTTT. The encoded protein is CASSQRSGTGDQPQHF.

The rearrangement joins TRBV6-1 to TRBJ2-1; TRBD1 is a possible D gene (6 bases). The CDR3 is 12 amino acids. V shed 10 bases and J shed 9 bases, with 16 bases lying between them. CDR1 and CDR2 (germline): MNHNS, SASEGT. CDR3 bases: TGTGCCATTCTTACGGGGACACTTGAGCAGTTCTTC. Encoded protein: CAILTGTLEQFF.

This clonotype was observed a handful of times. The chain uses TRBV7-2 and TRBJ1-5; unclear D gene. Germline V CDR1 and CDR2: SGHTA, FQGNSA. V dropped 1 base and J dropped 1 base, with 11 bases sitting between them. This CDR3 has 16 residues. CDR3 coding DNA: TGTGCCAGCAGCTTAGATGCGCTAGGGAGCAATCAGCCCCAGCATTTT. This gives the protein CASSLDALGSNQPQHF.

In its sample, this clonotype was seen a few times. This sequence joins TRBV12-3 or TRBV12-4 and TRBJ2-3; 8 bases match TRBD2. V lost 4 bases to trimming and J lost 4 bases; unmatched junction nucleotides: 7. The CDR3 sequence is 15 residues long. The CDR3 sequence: CASSWPSGLADTQYF. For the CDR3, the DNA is TGTGCCAGCAGTTGGCCTAGCGGGCTCGCAGATACGCAGTATTTT.

DNA for the CDR3: TGTGCCAGCAGCCAGACTAGCGGGGGGCCCCCCAGCACAGATACGCAGTATTTT. Its protein product is CASSQTSGGPPSTDTQYF. V and J are TRBV3-1 and TRBJ2-3; 13 bases map to TRBD2. The CDR3 consists of 18 residues. The V and J ends lost 3 bases and 0 bases, in that order; junction bases with no gene match: 6. CDR1 is LGHDT and CDR2 is YNNKEL in the germline V gene (reference sequence).

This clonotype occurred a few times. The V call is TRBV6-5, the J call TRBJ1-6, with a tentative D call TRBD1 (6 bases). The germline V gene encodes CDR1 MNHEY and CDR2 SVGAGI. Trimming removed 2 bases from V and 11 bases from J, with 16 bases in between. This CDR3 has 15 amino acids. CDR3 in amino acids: CASSYDQGSRAPLHF. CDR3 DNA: TGTGCCAGCAGTTACGATCAGGGGAGTCGAGCACCCCTCCACTTT.

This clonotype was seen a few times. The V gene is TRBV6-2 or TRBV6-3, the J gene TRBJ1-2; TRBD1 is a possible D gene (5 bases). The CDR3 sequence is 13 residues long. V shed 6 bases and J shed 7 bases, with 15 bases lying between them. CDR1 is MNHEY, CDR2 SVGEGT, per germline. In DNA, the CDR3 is TGTGCCAGCAGCCCTCGGCGGGGCGGTGGCTACACCTTC. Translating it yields CASSPRRGGGYTF.

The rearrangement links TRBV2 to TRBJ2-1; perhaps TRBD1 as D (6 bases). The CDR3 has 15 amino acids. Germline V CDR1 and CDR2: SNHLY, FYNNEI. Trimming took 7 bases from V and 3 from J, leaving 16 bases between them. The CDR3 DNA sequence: TGTGCCAGCAAAGGGGGTTCACGGGGCTACAATGAGCAGTTCTTC. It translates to CASKGGSRGYNEQFF. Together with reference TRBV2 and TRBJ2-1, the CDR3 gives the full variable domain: EPEVTQTPSHQVTQMGQEVILRCVPISNHLYFYWYRQILGQKVEFLVSFYNNEISEKSEIFDDQFSVERPDGSNFTLKIRSTKLEDSAMYFCASKGGSRGYNEQFFGPGTRLTVL.

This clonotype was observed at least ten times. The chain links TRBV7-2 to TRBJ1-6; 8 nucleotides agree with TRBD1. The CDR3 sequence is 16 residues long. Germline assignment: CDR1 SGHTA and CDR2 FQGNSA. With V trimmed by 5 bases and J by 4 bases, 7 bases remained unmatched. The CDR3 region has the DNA TGTGCCAGCAGCCCATTCCAGGGGGCTTATAATTCACCCCTCCACTTT. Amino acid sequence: CASSPFQGAYNSPLHF.